This T cell receptor beta chain emerged from a study of cytomegalovirus exposure and HLA in healthy donors. Overall study results and limits: The authors listed around 150 TCR beta chains as cytomegalovirus-associated.

The CDR3 consists of 15 residues. V was trimmed by 0 bases and J by 0 bases, leaving 7 bases between them. Germline CDR1 is SGHRS and CDR2 is YFSETQ. Concerning this clone: Its cognate antigen is unknown.

PCR primers comprised 60 Vbeta and 13 Jbeta primers. Libraries were prepared by immunoSEQ multiplex PCR; TCRdb keeps only in-frame clonotypes and omits some of them. The sample shows roughly 160,000 clones, more than 70% of them seen only once. V gene TRBV5-1 combines with J gene TRBJ2-1; D possibly corresponds to TRBD1 (5 bases). Sequencing was done on a sample of PBMCs. This clonotype originated in a woman aged 40 to 50 in good health and CMV-seropositive. CDR3 residues: CASSLVQGSYNEQFF. CDR3 bases: TGCGCCAGCAGCTTGGTGCAGGGCTCCTACAATGAGCAGTTCTTC.